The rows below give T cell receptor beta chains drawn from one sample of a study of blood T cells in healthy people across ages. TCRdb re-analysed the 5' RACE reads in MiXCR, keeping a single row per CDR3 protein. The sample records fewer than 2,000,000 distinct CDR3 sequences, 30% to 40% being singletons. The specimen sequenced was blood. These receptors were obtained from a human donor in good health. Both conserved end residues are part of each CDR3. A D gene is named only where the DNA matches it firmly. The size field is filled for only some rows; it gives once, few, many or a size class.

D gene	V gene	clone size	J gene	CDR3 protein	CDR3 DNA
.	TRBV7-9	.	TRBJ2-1	CASSPPVGETDYNEQFF	TGTGCCAGCAGCCCTCCCGTGGGGGAGACTGATTACAATGAGCAGTTCTTC
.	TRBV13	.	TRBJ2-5	CASSQRDWETQYF	TGTGCCAGCAGCCAAAGGGATTGGGAGACCCAGTACTTC
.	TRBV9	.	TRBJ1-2	CASSVNQNYGYTF	TGTGCCAGCAGCGTAAATCAGAACTATGGCTACACCTTC
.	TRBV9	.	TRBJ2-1	CASSVGVNEQFF	TGTGCCAGCAGCGTAGGTGTCAATGAGCAGTTCTTC
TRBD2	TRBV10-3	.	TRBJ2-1	CAIRRLAGSNEQFF	TGTGCCATCAGACGATTAGCGGGGAGCAATGAGCAGTTCTTC
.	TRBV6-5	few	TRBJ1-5	CASSPDWSNQPQHF	TGTGCCAGCAGCCCCGATTGGAGCAATCAGCCCCAGCATTTT
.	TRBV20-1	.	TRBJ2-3	CSVPQADTQYF	TGCAGTGTCCCACAGGCTGATACGCAGTATTTT
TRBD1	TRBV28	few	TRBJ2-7	CASSSYGRTGQGQYEQYF	TGTGCCAGCAGCTCGTATGGTCGAACAGGACAGGGTCAATACGAGCAGTACTTC
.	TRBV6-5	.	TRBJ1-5	CASSYQRNQPQHF	TGTGCCAGCAGCTACCAGCGCAATCAGCCCCAGCATTTT
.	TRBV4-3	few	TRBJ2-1	CASSQVGDGGNEQFF	TGCGCCAGCAGCCAAGTAGGTGATGGGGGCAATGAGCAGTTCTTC
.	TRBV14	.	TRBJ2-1	CASSLLDSQLQLF	TGTGCCAGCAGCCTACTGGACAGCCAGCTGCAGTTATTC
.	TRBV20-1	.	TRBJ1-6	CSAISAKSSPLHF	TGCAGTGCTATTAGCGCTAAGAGTTCACCCCTCCACTTT
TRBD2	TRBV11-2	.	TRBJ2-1	CASLGGGLALGLEFF	TGTGCCAGCCTTGGAGGGGGACTAGCTCTTGGGCTGGAGTTCTTC
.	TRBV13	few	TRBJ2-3	CASSLDGMGTDTQYF	TGTGCCAGCAGCTTAGATGGAATGGGGACAGATACGCAGTATTTT
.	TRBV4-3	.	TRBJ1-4	CASGTYRTENEKLFF	TGCGCCAGCGGCACCTATAGGACAGAGAATGAAAAACTGTTTTTT
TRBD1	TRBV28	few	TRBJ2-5	CASRERQGHRETQYF	TGTGCCAGCAGAGAACGACAGGGGCATCGGGAGACCCAGTACTTC
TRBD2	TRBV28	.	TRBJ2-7	CASSPAASGTYEQYF	TGTGCCAGCAGTCCAGCCGCTAGCGGAACCTACGAGCAGTACTTC
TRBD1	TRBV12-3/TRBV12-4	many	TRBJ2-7	CASSLTQGAYEQYF	TGTGCCAGCAGTTTAACCCAGGGGGCCTACGAGCAGTACTTC
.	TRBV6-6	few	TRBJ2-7	CASSYSMGSFVYEQYF	TGTGCCAGCAGTTACTCGATGGGGAGTTTTGTCTACGAGCAGTACTTC